The 17 T cell receptor beta chains below come from one sample, sequenced in a study of T cell responses to AZD1222 COVID-19 vaccine. This table comes from immunoSEQ multiplex PCR, and its TCRdb copy is limited to in-frame clones, with some not included. The sample has 75,000 to 100,000 clones; roughly 90% are singletons. The specimen was peripheral blood, collected on day 0 of AZD1222 vaccination. Receptors originate from an adult in good health.

The V call is TRBV11-2, the J call TRBJ2-7, with D possibly being TRBD2 (5 bases). The CDR3 sequence is 14 residues long. Germline V gene data show CDR1 as SGHAT and CDR2 as FQNNGV. The ends were cut back, 3 bases at V and 6 bases at J, with 15 bases in the middle. CDR3 protein: CASSFRTRAGEQYF. Written as DNA, the CDR3 is TGTGCCAGCAGCTTTCGGACTCGGGCCGGCGAGCAGTACTTC.

The chain couples TRBV28 to TRBJ2-2; 14 nucleotides match TRBD2. This CDR3 has 21 amino acids. V dropped 6 bases and J dropped 1; count of bases not matched to a gene: 16. CDR1 MDHEN and CDR2 SYDVKM come from the germline V gene. Here the CDR3 reads CASSLVRGLAGVKRNTGELFF. The CDR3 region has the DNA TGTGCCAGCAGCCTAGTCCGGGGACTAGCGGGGGTGAAAAGGAACACCGGGGAGCTGTTTTTT.

This clone was observed a single time. The chain couples TRBV9 to TRBJ2-5, with TRBD2 identical over 8 bases. V shed 0 bases, J shed 2 bases, and the junction held 3 bases outside the gene matches. This CDR3 contains 15 residues. CDR1 is SGDLS, CDR2 YYNGEE, per germline. This CDR3 reads CASSVVASGQETQYF. For the CDR3, the DNA is TGTGCCAGCAGCGTAGTGGCTAGCGGGCAAGAGACCCAGTACTTC.

The chain joins TRBV7-9 to TRBJ1-1; no clear D. This CDR3 is built from 13 residues. The germline CDR1 and CDR2 sequences are SEHNR and FQNEAQ (reference sequence). The V and J ends lost 4 bases and 5 bases respectively, with 11 bases between them. The CDR3 is CASSSRWETEAFF. In nucleotides, the CDR3 is TGTGCCAGCAGCTCACGATGGGAGACTGAAGCTTTCTTT.

Turning to this clone: The junction differs from germline at one of its ends, possibly a read error. The chain has TRBV24-1 and TRBJ1-5; D gene uncertain. The CDR3 is 15 amino acids. Per germline, CDR1 KGHDR and CDR2 SFDVKD. The CDR3, as DNA: TGTGCCACCAGTGATCCGAGGACGGGCAATGAGCCCCAGCATTTT. Translating it yields CATSDPRTGNEPQHF.

This CDR3 is CASSQPGQDYGYTF. For the CDR3, the DNA is TGTGCCAGCAGCCAGCCGGGACAGGACTATGGCTACACCTTC. V usage is TRBV16 and J usage is TRBJ1-2; TRBD1 aligns across 8 bases. Germline assignment: CDR1 KGHSY and CDR2 FQNENV. The length of the CDR3 is 14 residues. V dropped 3 bases and J dropped 3; count of bases not matched to a gene: 3.

The sample holds one count of this clone. The gene calls are TRBV4-3 and TRBJ2-5; no firm D call. CDR1 LGHNA and CDR2 YSLEER come from the germline V gene. V lost 3 bases, J lost 5 bases, and 10 bases lay in between. The CDR3 is 13 residues long. The CDR3 DNA reads TGCGCCAGCAGCCAGGCCCCACGGGAGACCCAGTACTTC. Its protein product is CASSQAPRETQYF.

The chain is built from TRBV6-5 and TRBJ1-6; possibly TRBD1 for D (5 bases). Germline V gene lookup returns CDR1 MNHEY and CDR2 SVGAGI. The ends were cut back, 0 bases at V and 10 bases at J, with 16 bases in the middle. The CDR3 is 16 residues long. CDR3 in amino acids: CASSYSSQQGGSPLHF. DNA of the CDR3: TGTGCCAGCAGTTACTCGTCGCAGCAGGGAGGATCACCCCTCCACTTT.

This chain uses TRBV7-2 with TRBJ1-1; D gene ambiguous. V lost 8 bases and J lost 1, with 11 bases in between. CDR3 size: 13 residues. Germline CDR1 and CDR2: SGHTA and FQGNSA. Here the CDR3 DNA reads TGTGCCAGCCGACTGGACGGGAACACTGAAGCTTTCTTT. This translates into CASRLDGNTEAFF.

The rearrangement joins TRBV7-9 to TRBJ2-1; 7 nucleotides agree with TRBD2. Germline V gene sequence: CDR1 SEHNR, CDR2 FQNEAQ (reference sequence). The V segment lost 6 bases and the J segment 2 bases; nucleotides outside the gene matches: 7. This CDR3 has 15 residues. CDR3 DNA sequence: TGTGCCAGCAGTAACGGGGGGAGGACCTACAATGAGCAGTTCTTC. It specifies CASSNGGRTYNEQFF.

The chain employs TRBV7-3 and TRBJ2-1; 12 nucleotides align to TRBD1. The germline V gene has CDR1 SGHTA and CDR2 FQGTGA. This CDR3 is 15 amino acids long. Germline trimming cut 5 bases from V and 9 bases from J; bases unmatched to any gene: 8. CDR3 nucleotide sequence: TGTGCCAGCAGCCGGGGACAGGGGGCGCTCGGTGAGCAGTTCTTC. This encodes CASSRGQGALGEQFF.

This chain joins TRBV3-1 (or the pseudogene TRBV3-2) and TRBJ2-7; TRBD1 aligns across 7 bases. J gave up 4 bases and V 4 bases, and 4 bases lay outside the gene matches. Germline CDR1 is LGHDT and CDR2 is YNNKEL (reference sequence). The CDR3 consists of 13 residues. CDR3 loop: CASSPGTEYEQYF. The CDR3 coding sequence is TGTGCCAGCAGCCCCGGGACAGAGTACGAGCAGTACTTC.

The rearrangement links TRBV2 to TRBJ1-5; D may be TRBD1 (5 bases). Germline CDR1 reads SNHLY; CDR2 reads FYNNEI. The germline V and J ends were trimmed by 6 bases and 1 base, with 7 bases remaining between them. The CDR3 is made up of 13 amino acids. This CDR3 is CASSRDSNQPQHF. CDR3 bases: TGTGCCAGCAGCAGGGACAGCAATCAGCCCCAGCATTTT.

This rearrangement joins TRBV27 to TRBJ2-3; possible D gene TRBD1, 5 bases. V lost 5 bases and J lost 2, with 17 bases in between. CDR1 and CDR2 from the germline V gene are MNHEY and SMNVEV (reference sequence). The CDR3 loop spans 16 amino acids. The CDR3 region is CASSPRWGSSTDTQYF. The CDR3 region has the DNA TGTGCCAGCAGTCCTCGCTGGGGCAGCTCCACAGATACGCAGTATTTT.

This clone was counted once. The chain has TRBV11-2 and TRBJ2-1; 7 bases fit TRBD1. Germline lookup yields CDR1 SGHAT and CDR2 FQNNGV. The CDR3 length is 14 residues. Losses at the gene ends were 3 bases for V and 7 bases for J; bases not matched to a gene: 6. The CDR3 loop reads CASSFDRVTNEQFF. The CDR3 DNA follows: TGTGCCAGCAGCTTCGACAGGGTCACAAATGAGCAGTTCTTC.

The genes are TRBV18 and TRBJ2-7; D is uncertain. Germline V CDR1 and CDR2: KGHSH, LQKENI. Trimming stripped 6 bases from V and 4 bases from J, with 13 bases between. The CDR3 length is 13 residues. CDR3 region: CASSVKDGYEQYF. The CDR3 DNA reads as TGTGCCAGCTCGGTTAAGGACGGTTACGAGCAGTACTTC.

The chain joins TRBV10-2 to TRBJ1-2, with a tentative D call TRBD1 (5 bases). With 4 bases removed from V and 7 bases from J, the gap between germline ends came to 10 bases. The germline V gene encodes CDR1 WSHSY and CDR2 SAAADI. The CDR3 totals 12 residues. The CDR3 DNA is TGCGCCAGCAGTGTTCAGGGATCTGGCTACACCTTC. This encodes CASSVQGSGYTF.